This record covers a single T cell receptor (beta chain). The data derive from a study of T cells after yellow fever vaccination. There are 12 residues in the CDR3. Looked up from germline, CDR1 is DFQATT and CDR2 is SNEGSKA (reference sequence). The ends were cut back, 4 bases at V and 2 bases at J, with 8 bases in the middle. Universal primer sites and UMIs were introduced during 5'RACE template-switching synthesis of TCR cDNA. TCRdb itself ran the 5' RACE reads through MiXCR, one entry per CDR3 protein. The sample lists about 310,000 distinct CDR3 sequences, roughly 3.5% seen once, with around 24% in the top ten.

The sequence was collected from a man younger than 35 who received the YFV17D yellow fever vaccine. V gene TRBV20-1 combines with J gene TRBJ1-2; D gene ambiguous. Specimen: PBMCs, collected on the day of the yellow fever booster vaccination. The DNA for the CDR3 is TGCAGTGCTAACGTGGAGAACTATGGCTACACCTTC. It yields the protein CSANVENYGYTF.